The 10 T cell receptor beta chains below all came from one sample that was sequenced in a study of T cell responses to AZD1222 COVID-19 vaccine. Libraries were prepared by immunoSEQ multiplex PCR; TCRdb keeps only in-frame clonotypes and omits some of them. The sample shows 100,000 to 150,000 clones, approximately 80% of them seen only once. The sample here was peripheral blood, taken 28 days after the second AZD1222 dose. These receptors came from an adult who received the AZD1222 COVID-19 vaccine.

V and J are TRBV2 and TRBJ2-7; 12 bases are shared with TRBD1. CDR3 size: 16 residues. J gave up 7 bases and V 6 bases, and 13 bases lay outside the gene matches. The germline gives CDR1 SNHLY, CDR2 FYNNEI. CDR3 nucleotides: TGTGCCAGCAGACGGTATCCGGGACAGGGGGCCGGAGAGCAGTACTTC. It codes for CASRRYPGQGAGEQYF.

The chain carries TRBV4-3 and TRBJ2-3; 10 nucleotides align to TRBD2. J gave up 4 bases and V 4 bases, and 14 bases lay outside the gene matches. The germline gives CDR1 LGHNA, CDR2 YSLEER. The CDR3 runs 18 residues. The CDR3 bases are TGCGCCAGCAGCCTACGAGTCCCGGGGCTAGCGGGGGCAGATACGCAGTATTTT. Its translation: CASSLRVPGLAGADTQYF.

The V gene is TRBV15, the J gene TRBJ2-7; 9 nucleotides align to TRBD1. The V gene end was trimmed by 1 base and the J gene end by 3 bases; junction bases not matched to a gene: 7. The CDR3 loop spans 16 amino acids. Germline CDR1 and CDR2: LNHNV and YYDKDF (reference sequence). Here the CDR3 reads CATSRAGQGSVYEQYF. For the CDR3, the DNA is TGTGCCACCAGCAGAGCCGGACAGGGGTCGGTCTACGAGCAGTACTTC. The full variable domain, in which reference TRBV15 and TRBJ2-7 provide the parts outside the CDR3, is DAMVIQNPRYQVTQFGKPVTLSCSQTLNHNVMYWYQQKSSQAPKLLFHYYDKDFNNEADTPDNFQSRRPNTSFCFLDIRSPGLGDTAMYLCATSRAGQGSVYEQYFGPGTRLTVT.

The CDR3 protein is CASSYLGGQGTDTQYF. CDR3 bases: TGTGCCAGCAGTTACCTTGGTGGACAGGGCACAGATACGCAGTATTTT. The chain uses TRBV6-5 and TRBJ2-3; 7 bases agree with TRBD1. The CDR3 spans 16 residues. Losses at the gene ends were 2 bases for V and 1 base for J; bases not matched to a gene: 6. Germline CDR1 is MNHEY and CDR2 is SVGAGI.

V is TRBV6-2 or TRBV6-3 and J is TRBJ2-7; 10 nucleotides match TRBD1. V shed 5 bases, J shed 4 bases, and the junction held 5 bases outside the gene matches. The CDR3 loop spans 14 amino acids. Germline V gene sequence: CDR1 MNHEY, CDR2 SVGEGT. In nucleotides, the CDR3 is TGTGCCAGCAGTCACCGACAGGGGGCTTACGAGCAGTACTTC. Protein product: CASSHRQGAYEQYF.

The chain is built from TRBV5-1 and TRBJ2-1, with 13 bases fitting TRBD2. The CDR3 is made up of 17 amino acids. V lost 4 bases, J lost 5 bases, and 9 bases stayed unmatched. The germline V gene has CDR1 SGHRS and CDR2 YFSETQ. The chain's CDR3 is CASSTYGLAGANNEQFF. Written as DNA, the CDR3 is TGCGCCAGCAGCACCTACGGACTAGCGGGGGCTAACAATGAGCAGTTCTTC.

The rearrangement links TRBV11-2 to TRBJ1-6; unclear D gene. CDR1 SGHAT and CDR2 FQNNGV come from the germline V gene. The CDR3 contains 13 residues. The V end was cut by 1 base, the J end by 7 bases, with 5 bases between. CDR3: CASSLGGNSPLHF. In nucleotides, the CDR3 is TGTGCCAGCAGCTTAGGAGGCAATTCACCCCTCCACTTT. Filled out from reference TRBV11-2 and TRBJ1-6, the complete variable domain reads EAGVAQSPRYKIIEKRQSVAFWCNPISGHATLYWYQQILGQGPKLLIQFQNNGVVDDSQLPKDRFSAERLKGVDSTLKIQPAKLEDSAVYLCASSLGGNSPLHFGNGTRLTVT.

This sequence joins TRBV5-6 and TRBJ2-7; 8 bases map to TRBD1. This CDR3 has 16 amino acids. After removal of 3 bases from V and 3 bases from J, the junction contained 11 bases not matched to a gene. Germline CDR1 reads SGHDT; CDR2 reads YYEEEE. The CDR3 DNA follows: TGTGCCAGCAGCTCACGGACAGGGAACAATCTCTACGAGCAGTACTTC. The encoded protein is CASSSRTGNNLYEQYF.

This clone was counted once. V is TRBV11-2 and J is TRBJ2-7; D remains ambiguous. Germline V gives CDR1 SGHAT, CDR2 FQNNGV. This CDR3 region has 13 residues. Trimming stripped 7 bases from V and 0 bases from J, with 10 bases between. DNA of the CDR3: TGTGCCAGCACCGATGTAAGCTCCTACGAGCAGTACTTC. Residues: CASTDVSSYEQYF.

This chain connects TRBV9 to TRBJ2-7; tentatively, D is TRBD1 (6 bases). Trimming left V 4 bases short and J 9 bases short, with 17 bases between. The CDR3 is 13 residues long. CDR1 is SGDLS and CDR2 is YYNGEE in the germline V gene. CDR3 bases: TGTGCCAGCAGCTCTCGAGGGGAGACAGGGCAGTACTTC. This translates into CASSSRGETGQYF. The full variable domain, completed using reference TRBV9 and TRBJ2-7, is DSGVTQTPKHLITATGQRVTLRCSPRSGDLSVYWYQQSLDQGLQFLIQYYNGEERAKGNILERFSAQQFPDLHSELNLSSLELGDSALYFCASSSRGETGQYFGPGTRLTVT.